The 15 T cell receptor beta chains given below trace back to one sample, sequenced in a study of blood T cell repertoires in COVID-19. Sequenced by immunoSEQ multiplex PCR; TCRdb stores in-frame clones only, minus some. The repertoire has 200,000 to 300,000 clones, around 90% of them found once; the top ten carry over 4%. Input material: peripheral blood. The receptor source for this set is a man aged 55-75 years who had recovered from COVID-19.

This rearrangement joins TRBV10-1 to TRBJ1-1, with 7 bases identical to TRBD1. The V gene end was trimmed by 4 bases and the J gene end by 4 bases; junction bases not matched to a gene: 9. The CDR3 length is 15 residues. The germline gives CDR1 WNHNN, CDR2 SYGVQD (reference sequence). The CDR3 nucleotides are TGCGCCAGCAGTGGACAGGGCCGGCTGGCCACTGAAGCTTTCTTT. This translates into CASSGQGRLATEAFF.

DNA of the CDR3: TGTGCCACCAGCAGAGTTAATTCTGGAAACACCATATATTTT. Amino acid sequence: CATSRVNSGNTIYF. The rearrangement uses TRBV15 and TRBJ1-3; D gene uncertain. Germline V gives CDR1 LNHNV, CDR2 YYDKDF (reference sequence). Trimming shortened V by 1 base and J by 1 base, and 5 bases separated the two germline ends. The CDR3 extends over 14 amino acids.

V gene TRBV6-2 or TRBV6-3 combines with J gene TRBJ2-1, with TRBD2 matching 10 bases. This CDR3 spans 15 amino acids. CDR1 is MNHEY and CDR2 is SVGEGT in the germline V gene. The ends lost 5 bases at V and 3 bases at J; junction bases unmatched: 4. Here the CDR3 DNA reads TGTGCCAGCAGTAGCGGGGGGGCCGGCTACAATGAGCAGTTCTTC. Amino acids: CASSSGGAGYNEQFF.

The chain employs TRBV5-8 and TRBJ2-5; 10 bases fit TRBD1. Germline assignment: CDR1 SGHTS and CDR2 YDEGEE. This CDR3 spans 15 amino acids. Trimming removed 5 bases from V and 2 bases from J; junction bases left unmatched: 6. CDR3 protein: CASSPGTGDQETQYF. CDR3 sequence (DNA): TGTGCCAGCAGTCCCGGGACAGGGGATCAAGAGACCCAGTACTTC.

In the case of this clone: A junction end diverges from the germline sequence, so it may reflect a read error. The rearrangement uses TRBV18 and TRBJ2-3, with TRBD2 matching over 11 bases. This CDR3 is 16 amino acids long. The germline gives CDR1 KGHSH, CDR2 LQKENI. For the CDR3, the DNA is TGTGCCAGCTCACCAAGGGGGCCTAGCGGGGGGACCCCGACGGATTTT. This encodes CASSPRGPSGGTPTDF.

The CDR3 region is CASSEVTGTDTQYF. CDR3 DNA sequence: TGCGCCAGCAGCGAAGTGACAGGCACAGATACGCAGTATTTT. The chain has TRBV10-1 and TRBJ2-3, with D possibly matching TRBD1 (5 bases). Germline V gives CDR1 WNHNN, CDR2 SYGVQD (reference sequence). Deletions cut 6 bases from V and 1 base from J, with 11 bases between. The CDR3 contains 14 residues.

This clone was seen a single time. J is TRBJ2-2 and V is TRBV9; 7 positions agree with TRBD1. The germline gives CDR1 SGDLS, CDR2 YYNGEE. With V trimmed by 1 base and J by 3 bases, 6 bases remained unmatched. CDR3 size: 16 residues. The CDR3 DNA is TGTGCCAGCAGCGTATTGGGCAGGGGGTACACCGGGGAGCTGTTTTTT. Translation: CASSVLGRGYTGELFF. Full variable domain (missing parts from reference TRBV9 and TRBJ2-2): DSGVTQTPKHLITATGQRVTLRCSPRSGDLSVYWYQQSLDQGLQFLIQYYNGEERAKGNILERFSAQQFPDLHSELNLSSLELGDSALYFCASSVLGRGYTGELFFGEGSRLTVL.

The chain uses TRBV5-5 and TRBJ1-5; 8 nucleotides match TRBD1. This CDR3 region has 15 residues. Losses at the gene ends were 2 bases for V and 6 bases for J; bases not matched to a gene: 7. The germline V gene has CDR1 SGHKS and CDR2 YYEKEE (reference sequence). Here the CDR3 reads CASSLGQGVPQPQHF. The CDR3 DNA sequence: TGTGCCAGCAGCTTAGGACAGGGTGTTCCTCAGCCCCAGCATTTT.

The V gene is TRBV24-1, the J gene TRBJ2-3, with D maybe TRBD2 (6 bases). The CDR3 has 17 residues. Germline V gene data show CDR1 as KGHDR and CDR2 as SFDVKD. The V gene lost 0 bases and the J gene lost 0 bases, with 12 bases spanning the gap. In DNA, the CDR3 is TGTGCCACCAGTGATTTGCAAGGGACTCAAAGCACAGATACGCAGTATTTT. Protein sequence: CATSDLQGTQSTDTQYF.

J is TRBJ2-7 and V is TRBV4-1; 9 nucleotides match TRBD2. V lost 0 bases, J lost 5 bases, and 5 bases stayed unmatched. The CDR3 sequence is 15 residues long. CDR1 and CDR2 from the germline V gene are MGHRA and YSYEKL. The CDR3 DNA is TGCGCCAGCAGCCAAGATCCCAGCGGGGGGAACGAGCAGTACTTC. It translates to CASSQDPSGGNEQYF.

The chain combines TRBV10-3 with TRBJ1-2; D ambiguous. CDR3 length: 13 amino acids. V dropped 4 bases and J dropped 3 bases, with 9 bases sitting between them. The germline V gene has CDR1 ENHRY and CDR2 SYGVKD. The chain's CDR3 is CAISGREHYGYTF. The CDR3 DNA reads as TGTGCCATCAGTGGACGGGAACACTATGGCTACACCTTC.

CDR3 region: CATSRVAGGTSAGYTF. CDR3 nucleotides: TGTGCCACCAGCAGAGTTGCAGGGGGCACTTCAGCAGGCTACACCTTC. This chain joins TRBV15 and TRBJ1-2; 8 bases are a match to TRBD1. Germline CDR1 reads LNHNV; CDR2 reads YYDKDF (reference sequence). The CDR3 loop spans 16 amino acids. The V and J ends lost 1 base and 8 bases, in that order; junction bases with no gene match: 12.

The V call is TRBV14, the J call TRBJ1-1; D not resolved. This CDR3 spans 15 amino acids. The germline gives CDR1 SGHDN, CDR2 FVKESK. The V end was cut by 2 bases, the J end by 5 bases, with 15 bases between. CDR3 sequence: CASSQHGASGTEAFF. CDR3 DNA: TGTGCCAGCAGCCAACATGGTGCATCGGGGACTGAAGCTTTCTTT.

The chain uses TRBV3-1 (or the pseudogene TRBV3-2) and TRBJ2-3; 9 bases are shared with TRBD2. This CDR3 spans 15 amino acids. Looked up from germline, CDR1 is LGHDT and CDR2 is YNNKEL (reference sequence). The V gene end was trimmed by 5 bases and the J gene end by 2 bases; junction bases not matched to a gene: 5. CDR3 DNA: TGTGCCAGCAGCGCGGGAGGGGGGCCCACAGATACGCAGTATTTT. Protein: CASSAGGGPTDTQYF.

This clone was observed a single time. This chain's CDR3 is CASRERQVSNEKLFF. The DNA for the CDR3 is TGTGCCAGCAGGGAGCGACAGGTATCTAATGAAAAACTGTTTTTT. The V and J genes are TRBV2 and TRBJ1-4, with D possibly being TRBD1 (6 bases). The V and J ends lost 6 bases and 3 bases respectively, with 14 bases between them. Germline V gene lookup returns CDR1 SNHLY and CDR2 FYNNEI. This CDR3 comprises 15 residues.